The T cell receptor (beta chain) under discussion was sequenced for a study of shared clonotypes between healthy human individuals (dated by TCRdb to 2019 to 2021). The study in broad terms: A couple of women and a few men aged 18 to 49 years were included in the cohort. To increase sequencing depth and limit assay-specific biases, different laboratories used diverse techniques to prepare libraries and sequence TCR repertoires. Between about 0.85 and 9.5 billion PBMCs per donor were obtained by leukapheresis. To estimate repertoire size and how much clonotypes are shared between individuals, the study performed deep sequencing of blood TCR repertoires from a few healthy adults. Per donor, three plates each were used for CD4 naive and CD4 memory, two for CD8 naive, and one for CD8 memory.

Using the deep immunoSEQ assay, TCR CDR3 regions were amplified from genomic DNA by multiplex PCR. Extracted genomic DNA from each cell subset was spread evenly across all wells of several immunoSEQ 96-well plates, with each plate serving as a replicate. For sorted subsets, each replicate PCR was loaded with around 220 ng genomic DNA, equivalent to 30,000 to 35,000 T cell genomes. Purified libraries were quantified with a Qubit 3.0 fluorometer, sized on a Bioanalyzer 2100, and re-quantified with the KAPA Library Quantification kit. A separate single-read 150-cycle Illumina NextSeq 550 flow cell was used to sequence each immunoSEQ 96-well plate. In the authors' own workflow: Because only junctional sequences without quality scores were contained in the immunoSEQ output, filtering matching that applied to full-length reads could not be performed. To assign V/J genes and CDR3, sequences were annotated against IMGT germline references using PyIR, a Python wrapper for IgBLAST v1.9. Reads with weak V/J assignments (E-value above 1e-6), missing CDR3, stop codons, out-of-frame junctions, or ambiguous translated residues were removed. A V3J clonotype was defined by an identical inferred V gene, J gene, and CDR3 amino acid sequence. The percentage overlap between two repertoires was calculated by dividing the number of shared unique clonotypes by the size of the smaller repertoire. Richness of each repertoire was evaluated using RTK rarefaction, the Chao1 estimator, and Recon v2.1 estimates of unobserved clonotypes. Generation probabilities were computed with OLGA for all TCRbeta clonotypes obtained by the gDNA method from several donors. As stored in TCRdb, this immuneACCESS dataset retains in-frame rearrangements with V and J assigned. A fraction of the clones does not appear; measured against another copy, unresolved V genes explain less than half of the discrepancy, and the remainder lacks a known reason. The V and J calls and clone size were taken over from that table, and D and trimming were inferred from the DNA. The sample table contains about 2,100,000 clones; only one count was recorded for roughly 91% of them. The biggest ten clones account for around 1.7% of the sample.

Broader findings and caveats from the paper: The small number of donors limited the genetic and exposure-history diversity represented. Even with the large sequencing depth, rarefaction of the sorted-subset datasets indicated that sequencing was incomplete. Pairwise subsampling led to the expectation that sequencing depth would affect the degree of clonotype sharing among donors. Compared with non-shared clonotypes, clonotypes shared by all four sorted-subset donors had higher generation probabilities. Sampling was restricted to blood, and TCR repertoires in tissue are likely to differ from TCR repertoires in blood. Larger estimated clonotype richness was generally found for naive subsets than for memory subsets. Sharing across several donors was observed for roughly 5.4% of naive CD4, over 3% of naive CD8, over 2% of memory CD4, and approximately 0.41% of memory CD8 clonotypes.

As regards this clone: The antigen it binds to is not known. No much larger clone is present one base from it, and per-base qualities are unavailable.

CD8 naive samples were obtained by positive selection for CCR7 among CD45RO-negative cells, yielding a CD45RA+CCR7+ population from which TemRA cells were excluded. The donors were healthy, HIV-negative adults who had no recently reported acute infections or vaccinations. Every donor was a Caucasian adult residing in Nashville, Tennessee, USA. Blood was collected by leukapheresis, and PBMCs were isolated by Ficoll-Histopaque density gradient centrifugation and then cryopreserved in liquid nitrogen vapor phase. Analytical flow cytometry was used to check the purity and quantity of each magnetically sorted T cell population. Genomic DNA was isolated from each sorted fraction and quantified by UV absorbance on a Nanodrop 2000c. Sequenced: naive CD8+ T cells from PBMCs. In light of the paper, this sample's cell subset or site label describes: CD45RA+CCR7+. The receptor's source is a man between 18 and 29 years old in good health. Some clones in this sample may be carry-over from other donors' samples.

Here is the DNA: TGTGCCAGTTTGGGCACAGATACGCAGTATTTT. The encoded protein is CASLGTDTQYF. The chain is made from TRBV19 and TRBJ2-3, with the D gene not clear enough to name. Trimming takes 8 bases from V and 1 base from J, and the germline ends sit 4 bases apart. The germline V gene (reference sequence) specifies LNHDA as CDR1 and SQIVND as CDR2. From the cysteine through the phenylalanine, the CDR3 covers 11 amino acids. Just CDR3 DNA is preserved here, 33 bases in frame from base 1.